These 9 T cell receptor beta chains came from one sample sequenced in a study of T cells in Graves' hyperthyroidism and ophthalmopathy. Amplified TCR beta CDR3 regions derived from RNA transcripts. First-round RT-PCR targeting the TCR CDR3 was performed with the HTBI primer set. TCRdb processed the multiplex PCR reads anew with MiXCR; each CDR3 protein has one entry. The table includes about 350,000 distinct CDR3 sequences, around 14% detected once. Specimen: blood. Receptor source: a woman aged 25 to 39 with Graves' hyperthyroidism.

V usage is TRBV19 and J usage is TRBJ1-1, with TRBD1 as a possible D gene (6 bases). CDR3 length: 16 residues. Trimming pared 5 bases from V and 1 base from J, leaving 17 bases between. Germline-derived CDR1 and CDR2 are LNHDA and SQIVND (reference sequence). As DNA, the CDR3 is TGTGCCAGTAGTCCAGCGGATACAGGGTGGAACACTGAAGCTTTCTTT. Its protein product is CASSPADTGWNTEAFF. The complete variable domain, with remaining parts taken from reference TRBV19 and TRBJ1-1, reads DGGITQSPKYLFRKEGQNVTLSCEQNLNHDAMYWYRQDPGQGLRLIYYSQIVNDFQKGDIAEGYSVSREKKESFPLTVTSAQKNPTAFYLCASSPADTGWNTEAFFGQGTRLTVV.

At least ten counts were recorded for this clonotype. This rearrangement joins TRBV27 to TRBJ2-1, with 10 bases fitting TRBD2. This CDR3 is 13 amino acids long. The V gene end was trimmed by 2 bases and the J gene end by 9 bases; junction bases not matched to a gene: 1. In germline, CDR1 is MNHEY, CDR2 SMNVEV (reference sequence). CDR3 residues: CASSLSGRGEQFF. For the CDR3, the DNA is TGTGCCAGCAGTTTAAGCGGGAGGGGTGAGCAGTTCTTC.

V and J are TRBV27 and TRBJ1-6; 7 positions match TRBD1. Germline assignment: CDR1 MNHEY and CDR2 SMNVEV (reference sequence). The ends lost 6 bases at V and 14 bases at J; junction bases unmatched: 19. The CDR3 has 16 residues. The CDR3 spells CASRPPTGNLIRALHF. CDR3 bases: TGTGCCAGCAGGCCCCCGACAGGGAACCTTATAAGGGCCCTCCACTTT.

This clonotype was counted at least ten times. The chain carries TRBV7-8 and TRBJ1-5, with 7 bases that match TRBD1. This CDR3 is built from 14 residues. Germline CDR1 reads SGHVS; CDR2 reads FQNEAQ. V lost 5 bases to trimming and J lost 3 bases; unmatched junction nucleotides: 4. The CDR3 loop is CASSRDRYNQPQHF. The CDR3, as DNA: TGTGCCAGCAGCCGGGACAGATACAATCAGCCCCAGCATTTT. Filled out from reference TRBV7-8 and TRBJ1-5, the complete variable domain reads GAGVSQSPRYKVAKRGQDVALRCDPISGHVSLFWYQQALGQGPEFLTYFQNEAQLDKSGLPSDRFFAERPEGSVSTLKIQRTQQEDSAVYLCASSRDRYNQPQHFGDGTRLSIL.

J is TRBJ2-5 and V is TRBV29-1; 7 bases map to TRBD1. V gave up 7 bases and J gave up 14 bases; unmatched junction bases: 10. CDR3 length: 10 residues. CDR1 is SQVTM, CDR2 ANQGSEA, per germline. This CDR3 is CSGYWDRHYF. The CDR3 region has the DNA TGCAGCGGATACTGGGACAGACACTACTTC. The complete variable domain, with remaining parts taken from reference TRBV29-1 and TRBJ2-5, reads SAVISQKPSRDICQRGTSLTIQCQVDSQVTMMFWYRQQPGQSLTLIATANQGSEATYESGFVIDKFPISRPNLTFSTLTVSNMSPEDSSIYLCSGYWDRHYFGPGTRLLVL.

The rearrangement links TRBV9 to TRBJ2-1; D is undetermined. Trimming stripped 3 bases from V and 3 bases from J, with 7 bases between. Germline lookup yields CDR1 SGDLS and CDR2 YYNGEE. The CDR3 spans 13 residues. The CDR3 coding sequence is TGTGCCAGCAGCGAGACCAACTACAATGAGCAGTTCTTC. This translates into CASSETNYNEQFF.

A note on this clonotype: A much larger clone is a single base away; this may be a read error. V and J are TRBV12-3 or TRBV12-4 and TRBJ2-1; D is ambiguous. The CDR3 runs 10 residues. CDR3 in DNA: TGTGCCACCGTAAACAATGAGCAGCTCTTC. Translating it yields CATVNNEQLF.

In this sample, this clonotype turned up many times. This rearrangement joins TRBV6-1 to TRBJ2-5; 12 nucleotides line up with TRBD2. Germline-derived CDR1 and CDR2 are MNHNS and SASEGT. The CDR3 runs to 13 residues. V was pared by 10 bases and J by 5 bases, with 5 bases of the junction left unmatched. This chain's CDR3 is CAIELAGGETQYF. The CDR3 DNA follows: TGTGCCATCGAACTAGCGGGAGGTGAGACCCAGTACTTC.

This clonotype was seen many times. J is TRBJ2-7 and V is TRBV24-1; 13 bases map to TRBD2. V lost 7 bases, J lost 7 bases, and 3 bases stayed unmatched. The CDR3 is 13 residues long. Germline CDR1 KGHDR, CDR2 SFDVKD. The CDR3 DNA reads TGTGCCACCAGGAGGGGACTAGCGGGAGAGCAGTACTTC. It yields the protein CATRRGLAGEQYF.